Presented here are 32 T cell receptor beta chains from one specimen sequenced in a study of T cells in Graves' hyperthyroidism and ophthalmopathy. RNA transcripts yielded amplified TCR beta CDR3 regions. TCR CDR3 underwent first-round RT-PCR with the HTBI primer set. TCRdb re-called the multiplex PCR reads through MiXCR, storing one row per CDR3 protein. The sample has some 370,000 distinct CDR3 sequences; approximately 17% are singletons. Sequenced material: blood. The receptors originated from a woman in her thirties with Graves' hyperthyroidism that later progressed to Graves' ophthalmopathy.

This clonotype occurred many times. The chain has TRBV19 and TRBJ1-1, with D maybe TRBD1 (5 bases). CDR3 length: 14 residues. Trimming shortened V by 5 bases and J by 1 base, and 11 bases separated the two germline ends. Germline V CDR1 and CDR2: LNHDA, SQIVND (reference sequence). The CDR3: CASSLDGTNTEAFF. The CDR3 coding sequence is TGTGCCAGTAGTCTGGATGGGACGAACACTGAAGCTTTCTTT.

This clonotype was found many times. The CDR3 DNA reads TGTGCCAGCAGTGGGGGGAGCGGTCGGTGGGAGGATACGCAGTATTTT. Its translation is CASSGGSGRWEDTQYF. V and J are TRBV28 and TRBJ2-3; D possibly corresponds to TRBD2 (6 bases). In germline, CDR1 is MDHEN, CDR2 SYDVKM. The CDR3 covers 16 residues. The V gene lost 5 bases and the J gene lost 6 bases, with 21 bases spanning the gap.

The sample holds many counts of this clonotype. The chain is built from TRBV11-2 and TRBJ1-1; no firm D call. Trimming removed 1 base from V and 7 bases from J, with 7 bases in between. The V gene's germline CDR1 is SGHAT and CDR2 FQNNGV. The CDR3 is made up of 12 amino acids. CDR3 coding DNA: TGTGCCAGCAGCTTAGCTCCCCGTGAAGCTTTCTTT. It translates to CASSLAPREAFF.

This clonotype was detected ten times or more. This chain connects TRBV2 to TRBJ1-2; the D is unclear. The CDR3 length is 14 residues. Germline V gene data show CDR1 as SNHLY and CDR2 as FYNNEI. V lost 6 bases and J 1 base, leaving 12 bases between the germline ends. The CDR3 coding sequence is TGTGCCAGCAGCCTCGACCGGAGTAACTATGGCTACACCTTC. It yields the protein CASSLDRSNYGYTF.

The chain joins TRBV2 to TRBJ1-2; D unresolved. The germline gives CDR1 SNHLY, CDR2 FYNNEI. The V end was cut by 7 bases, the J end by 2 bases, with 8 bases between. The length of the CDR3 is 12 residues. This CDR3 is CASMTVNYGYTF. The CDR3 coding sequence is TGTGCCAGCATGACTGTAAACTATGGCTACACCTTC.

This clonotype appeared many times. The rearrangement links TRBV5-4 to TRBJ1-5, with TRBD1 matching 7 bases. J lost 1 base, V lost 1 base, and 11 bases had no gene match. Germline loops: CDR1 SGHNT, CDR2 YYREEE (reference sequence). This CDR3 is built from 18 residues. CDR3 nucleotides: TGTGCCAGCAGCTTGACAGGGGAAGGAACGAGGAGCAATCAGCCCCAGCATTTT. It codes for CASSLTGEGTRSNQPQHF. Filled out from reference TRBV5-4 and TRBJ1-5, the complete variable domain reads ETGVTQSPTHLIKTRGQQVTLRCSSQSGHNTVSWYQQALGQGPQFIFQYYREEENGRGNFPPRFSGLQFPNYSSELNVNALELDDSALYLCASSLTGEGTRSNQPQHFGDGTRLSIL.

This chain connects TRBV20-1 to TRBJ2-1, with D tentatively TRBD2 (6 bases). Trimming removed 5 bases at V and 5 bases at J, with 13 bases between. Looked up from germline, CDR1 is DFQATT and CDR2 is SNEGSKA (reference sequence). CDR3 size: 13 residues. The CDR3 region is CSAAGIGDNEQFF. CDR3 in DNA: TGCAGTGCTGCGGGGATCGGGGACAATGAGCAGTTCTTC.

This clonotype showed up many times. The rearrangement links TRBV2 to TRBJ2-7; 7 bases align to TRBD2. The CDR3 is made up of 15 amino acids. V gave up 2 bases and J gave up 0 bases; unmatched junction bases: 4. Germline V gives CDR1 SNHLY, CDR2 FYNNEI. CDR3 nucleotides: TGTGCCAGCAGTGAACCTAGCGGCAACTCCTACGAGCAGTACTTC. Translation gives CASSEPSGNSYEQYF.

This clonotype was detected ten times or more. V gene TRBV2 combines with J gene TRBJ2-7; D uncertain. V was pared by 4 bases and J by 4 bases, with 8 bases between. Germline V gives CDR1 SNHLY, CDR2 FYNNEI. This CDR3 spans 12 amino acids. This CDR3 reads CASSVQRYEQYF. DNA for the CDR3: TGTGCCAGCAGTGTACAGCGTTACGAGCAGTACTTC.

Concerning this clonotype itself: At one boundary the junction diverges from the germline segment, which might be a read error. The chain has TRBV24-1 and TRBJ2-1, with 9 positions matching TRBD1. CDR3 length: 15 residues. Germline V gene data show CDR1 as KGHDR and CDR2 as SFDVKD. This CDR3 reads CATGTGRDSYNEQLF. For the CDR3, the DNA is TGTGCCACCGGGACAGGGAGAGACTCCTACAATGAGCAGCTCTTC.

This clonotype was detected ten times or more. V and J are TRBV27 and TRBJ2-1; D possibly corresponds to TRBD2 (5 bases). The CDR3 length is 17 residues. Germline V gives CDR1 MNHEY, CDR2 SMNVEV (reference sequence). Trimming stripped 4 bases from V and 0 bases from J, with 16 bases between. The CDR3 region is CASSSGAGPSSYNEQFF. CDR3 nucleotide sequence: TGTGCCAGCAGTTCCGGCGCGGGCCCGAGCTCCTACAATGAGCAGTTCTTC.

The chain couples TRBV4-1 to TRBJ2-7, with 9 bases identical to TRBD1. CDR1 and CDR2 (germline): MGHRA, YSYEKL. The V segment lost 0 bases and the J segment 5 bases; nucleotides outside the gene matches: 11. The CDR3 sequence is 17 residues long. CDR3 DNA sequence: TGCGCCAGCAGCCAAGAGGGTACAGGGGGCGGGTCGGACGAGCAGTACTTC. This sequence encodes CASSQEGTGGGSDEQYF.

In its sample, this clonotype was seen many times. The chain joins TRBV28 to TRBJ1-2; a weak D match, TRBD1 (5 bases). V lost 2 bases, J lost 1 base, and 14 bases lay in between. This CDR3 is built from 16 residues. From germline, CDR1 is MDHEN and CDR2 SYDVKM. The CDR3 region is CASSLPAEDSNYGYTF. DNA for the CDR3: TGTGCCAGCAGTTTACCCGCGGAAGACAGTAACTATGGCTACACCTTC.

The chain employs TRBV7-9 and TRBJ2-7, with TRBD2 identical over 10 bases. The germline CDR1 and CDR2 sequences are SEHNR and FQNEAQ (reference sequence). The V and J ends lost 2 bases and 1 base, in that order; junction bases with no gene match: 5. CDR3 size: 16 residues. CDR3 sequence (DNA): TGTGCCAGCAGCTTACTAGCGGGAGAAACTTCCTACGAGCAGTACTTC. The encoded protein is CASSLLAGETSYEQYF.

This clonotype has just a few counts. The chain employs TRBV5-1 and TRBJ2-7; TRBD2 is a possible D gene (5 bases). Trimming took off 5 bases at V and 1 base at J, with 16 bases between the two ends. Per the germline V gene, CDR1 is SGHRS and CDR2 is YFSETQ. The CDR3 loop spans 15 amino acids. CDR3 bases: TGCGCCAGCAGTTTGACCTCAGGCGGGTCCTACGAGCAGTACTTC. It is translated as CASSLTSGGSYEQYF.

In this sample, this clonotype turned up many times. The rearrangement links TRBV13 to TRBJ2-5; D might be TRBD2 (5 bases). The germline V gene encodes CDR1 PRHDT and CDR2 FYEKMQ (reference sequence). The CDR3 totals 11 residues. V was trimmed by 5 bases and J by 13 bases, leaving 14 bases between them. The CDR3 loop is CASSPGLPLYF. The CDR3 coding sequence is TGTGCCAGCAGCCCAGGACTTCCTCTGTACTTC.

The V call is TRBV11-2, the J call TRBJ2-1, with 8 nucleotides matching TRBD2. The CDR3 length is 16 residues. Germline V gives CDR1 SGHAT, CDR2 FQNNGV. The trim removed 3 bases at V and 2 bases at J, leaving 6 bases unmatched. Here the CDR3 DNA reads TGTGCCAGCAGCTTTAGCGGGGCTGCCCCCTACAATGAGCAGTTCTTC. Translated, it gives CASSFSGAAPYNEQFF.

This clonotype was picked up many times. V usage is TRBV6-1 and J usage is TRBJ1-1; D possibly corresponds to TRBD1 (6 bases). The ends were cut back, 6 bases at V and 11 bases at J, with 19 bases in the middle. Germline CDR1 MNHNS, CDR2 SASEGT. This CDR3 is built from 13 residues. CDR3 amino acids: CASSGVGAGEAFF. In DNA form, the CDR3 reads TGTGCCAGCAGCGGGGTGGGGGCCGGGGAGGCTTTCTTT.

This chain's CDR3 is CASYGRDRGHTGELFF. DNA of the CDR3: TGTGCCAGCTACGGTCGGGACAGGGGGCACACCGGGGAGCTGTTTTTT. V usage is TRBV2 and J usage is TRBJ2-2; 12 positions agree with TRBD1. The germline CDR1 and CDR2 sequences are SNHLY and FYNNEI. The CDR3 is 16 residues long. The V and J ends lost 8 bases and 3 bases, in that order; junction bases with no gene match: 7.

The chain couples TRBV24-1 to TRBJ2-1; 9 bases are shared with TRBD2. Germline V gene data show CDR1 as KGHDR and CDR2 as SFDVKD. With 1 base clipped from V and 0 bases from J, the junction kept 6 bases outside the gene matches. There are 18 residues in the CDR3. The CDR3 loop reads CATSDFGGSGSSYNEQFF. Here the CDR3 DNA reads TGTGCCACCAGTGATTTTGGTGGTAGCGGGAGCTCCTACAATGAGCAGTTCTTC.

This chain joins TRBV30 and TRBJ2-1; D unclear. Germline assignment: CDR1 GTSNPN and CDR2 SVGIG (reference sequence). The ends were cut back, 3 bases at V and 9 bases at J, with 9 bases in the middle. There are 11 residues in the CDR3. This CDR3 is CAWRVSLEQFF. CDR3 nucleotide sequence: TGTGCCTGGAGGGTTAGTCTTGAGCAGTTCTTC.

The table lists this clonotype with a few counts. V gene TRBV6-1 combines with J gene TRBJ1-3; no definite D call. Germline V lookup: CDR1 MNHNS, CDR2 SASEGT. The length of the CDR3 is 16 residues. V lost 6 bases and J lost 0, with 15 bases in between. The CDR3 here is CASSSNGRDSGNTIYF. The CDR3 DNA reads as TGTGCCAGCAGCTCCAACGGGCGGGACTCTGGAAACACCATATATTTT.

This clonotype was observed at least ten times. The gene calls are TRBV7-2 and TRBJ2-3; tentatively, D is TRBD2 (6 bases). Germline CDR1 is SGHTA and CDR2 is FQGNSA. This CDR3 spans 18 amino acids. V shed 4 bases and J shed 2 bases, with 22 bases lying between them. CDR3: CASSSAGSGGGPTDTQYF. The CDR3 nucleotides are TGTGCCAGCAGCTCCGCGGGAAGTGGGGGAGGTCCCACAGATACGCAGTATTTT.

This clonotype was counted ten times or more. The J gene is TRBJ2-1, the V gene TRBV2, with 10 positions matching TRBD1. Germline-derived CDR1 and CDR2 are SNHLY and FYNNEI. J lost 2 bases, V lost 7 bases, and 8 bases had no gene match. There are 16 residues in the CDR3. The CDR3 DNA reads as TGTGCCAGCAATGAGGGACAGGGGTTGACCTACAATGAGCAGTTCTTC. It is translated as CASNEGQGLTYNEQFF.

The chain has TRBV5-8 and TRBJ2-3; the match to TRBD2 covers 8 bases. CDR3 length equals 15 residues. Trimming took 1 base from V and 6 from J; bases not matched to a gene: 7. In germline, CDR1 is SGHTS, CDR2 YDEGEE. The CDR3: CASSLNGGASDTQYF. The CDR3 DNA is TGTGCCAGCAGCTTGAACGGGGGGGCTAGTGATACGCAGTATTTT.

This clonotype was counted many times. The chain recombines TRBV12-3 or TRBV12-4 with TRBJ2-5; 9 bases match TRBD1. V was clipped by 5 bases and J by 4 bases; unmatched bases: 8. The CDR3 is 15 amino acids. CDR3 DNA: TGTGCCAGCAGTCAACAGGGGGCCCTTCGAGAGACCCAGTACTTC. Its protein is CASSQQGALRETQYF.

The table lists this clonotype with many counts. V and J are TRBV10-2 and TRBJ2-5; D is uncertain. Between the trimmed V and J ends, which lost 0 bases and 7 bases, there was a span of 15 bases. Per germline, CDR1 WSHSY and CDR2 SAAADI. The CDR3 is made up of 15 amino acids. As DNA, the CDR3 is TGCGCCAGCAGTGAGTCCGTAGCAGCTGGTGTGACCCAGTACTTC. This gives the protein CASSESVAAGVTQYF.

At least ten counts were recorded for this clonotype. The V call is TRBV20-1, the J call TRBJ1-2; 11 bases map to TRBD1. The junction had 11 bases not matched to a gene; V was cut back by 3 bases and J by 8 bases. Germline V gene data show CDR1 as DFQATT and CDR2 as SNEGSKA (reference sequence). This CDR3 contains 15 residues. The CDR3 nucleotides read TGCAGTGCTAGTCCTGCTTGGACAGGGGGCCCGGGCTACACCTTC. Its translation is CSASPAWTGGPGYTF.

This clonotype turned up a few times. V is TRBV19 and J is TRBJ2-1; unclear D gene. The V gene's germline CDR1 is LNHDA and CDR2 SQIVND (reference sequence). Between the trimmed V and J ends, which lost 3 bases and 6 bases, there was a span of 9 bases. This CDR3 region has 13 residues. The CDR3 spells CASSIGVPNEQFF. CDR3 sequence (DNA): TGTGCCAGTAGTATTGGGGTCCCCAATGAGCAGTTCTTC.

V and J are TRBV4-2 and TRBJ2-1; D might be TRBD2 (7 bases). Trimming cost V 2 bases and J 5 bases, with 19 bases left between them. This CDR3 is 17 amino acids long. Looked up from germline, CDR1 is LGHNA and CDR2 is YNFKEQ. The CDR3 nucleotides are TGTGCCAGCAGCCAAATCTGGGAGGGGGGAAGCGACAATGAGCAGTTCTTC. It specifies CASSQIWEGGSDNEQFF.

This clonotype was observed many times. V and J are TRBV19 and TRBJ2-1; D perhaps matches TRBD2 (5 bases). CDR1 is LNHDA, CDR2 SQIVND, per germline (reference sequence). V was clipped by 0 bases and J by 8 bases, with 17 bases between them. The CDR3 is made up of 16 amino acids. The CDR3 spells CASSIDFGLADYEQFF. CDR3 DNA sequence: TGTGCCAGTAGTATAGATTTCGGGCTAGCAGATTATGAGCAGTTCTTC.

In its sample, this clonotype was seen many times. The chain combines TRBV12-3 or TRBV12-4 with TRBJ2-1; 7 bases fit TRBD1. This CDR3 is 15 amino acids long. J was trimmed by 3 bases and V by 6 bases; bases with no gene match: 8. As DNA, the CDR3 is TGTGCCAGCAGGGCCCGGACAGGAGACTACAATGAGCAGTTCTTC. Its protein is CASRARTGDYNEQFF.